The 13 T cell receptor beta chains below come from one sample, sequenced in a study of cytomegalovirus exposure and HLA in healthy donors (dated by TCRdb to between 2016 and 2019). Library preparation employed the immunoSEQ multiplex PCR assay. The multiplex PCR relied on a mix of 60 forward primers for TCR Vbeta segments and 13 reverse primers for TCR Jbeta segments. Not all clones reach the TCRdb copy of this immuneACCESS table, which keeps in-frame sequences only. Checked studies attribute under half of the gap to unresolved V genes and leave the rest unexplained. The sample records under 200,000 clones, 78% of which are singletons. Together, the top ten hold 2.5% to 3.5% of the sample. The material sequenced was PBMCs. These receptors came from a woman between 45 and 60 years old in good health and CMV-seropositive.

This clone appeared a few times. J is TRBJ1-2 and V is TRBV28, with D unresolved. The CDR3 spans 14 residues. V shed 3 bases and J shed 5 bases, with 13 bases lying between them. The germline V gene has CDR1 MDHEN and CDR2 SYDVKM. CDR3 sequence (DNA): TGTGCCAGCAGTTTCTGGAGGGAAAATTATGGCTACACCTTC. Translated, it gives CASSFWRENYGYTF.

The rearrangement uses TRBV27 and TRBJ1-5; 8 bases are shared with TRBD1. CDR3 size: 15 residues. Germline values: CDR1 MNHEY, CDR2 SMNVEV (reference sequence). Trimming took 6 bases from V and 3 from J; bases not matched to a gene: 7. CDR3 nucleotide sequence: TGTGCCAGCAGACCGGGGACAGGATTCAATCAGCCCCAGCATTTT. Its protein is CASRPGTGFNQPQHF.

The J gene is TRBJ1-1, the V gene TRBV30; 8 bases agree with TRBD1. V trimming: 3 bases; J trimming: 11 bases; junction bases outside the gene matches: 14. CDR1 GTSNPN and CDR2 SVGIG come from the germline V gene (reference sequence). This CDR3 contains 14 residues. CDR3 region: CAWRSDRGVGGAFF. The CDR3 DNA reads as TGTGCCTGGAGGTCAGACAGGGGCGTGGGGGGTGCTTTCTTT.

The V call is TRBV5-3, the J call TRBJ1-6; a weak D match, TRBD1 (6 bases). TRBV5-3 is an ORF; its function is uncertain. The CDR3 totals 18 residues. V lost 0 bases and J lost 0, with 13 bases in between. CDR3 protein: CARSLAGTPPSYNSPLHF. The DNA for the CDR3 is TGTGCCAGAAGCTTGGCCGGGACACCACCCTCCTATAATTCACCCCTCCACTTT.

The V gene is TRBV7-6, the J gene TRBJ1-1; no firm D call. CDR3 length: 12 residues. V lost 5 bases and J 3 bases, leaving 7 bases between the germline ends. Germline V gene lookup returns CDR1 SGHVS and CDR2 FNYEAQ. The CDR3 region is CASSPLDTEAFF. The CDR3 DNA reads as TGTGCCAGCAGCCCCCTTGACACTGAAGCTTTCTTT.

The J gene is TRBJ2-3, the V gene TRBV7-2; the match to TRBD2 covers 13 bases. V shed 0 bases, J shed 5 bases, and the junction held 5 bases outside the gene matches. The CDR3 is 17 residues long. Germline CDR1 reads SGHTA; CDR2 reads FQGNSA. The CDR3 DNA follows: TGTGCCAGCAGCTTAGCTTTACTAGCGGGAGGGAGAGATACGCAGTATTTT. Its translation: CASSLALLAGGRDTQYF.

The chain joins TRBV28 to TRBJ1-5; no clear D gene. CDR3 size: 13 residues. Trimming removed 10 bases at V and 0 bases at J, with 10 bases between. In germline, CDR1 is MDHEN, CDR2 SYDVKM. The CDR3 nucleotides read TGTGCCATCAGACTGAATAGCAATCAGCCCCAGCATTTT. Translating gives CAIRLNSNQPQHF.

The rearrangement uses TRBV28 and TRBJ2-5; TRBD1 matches 8 bases. The CDR3 is made up of 14 amino acids. Germline loops: CDR1 MDHEN, CDR2 SYDVKM. J lost 1 base, V lost 5 bases, and 3 bases had no gene match. CDR3 loop: CASSLDRGQETQYF. In DNA form, the CDR3 reads TGTGCCAGCAGTCTAGACAGGGGCCAAGAGACCCAGTACTTC.

The genes are TRBV14 and TRBJ2-5; TRBD2 matches at 8 bases. Looked up from germline, CDR1 is SGHDN and CDR2 is FVKESK. The CDR3 runs to 15 residues. With 3 bases clipped from V and 5 bases from J, the junction kept 8 bases outside the gene matches. CDR3 nucleotide sequence: TGTGCCAGCAGCCAGGGGACTAGTTTGCGGGAGACCCAGTACTTC. Translating it yields CASSQGTSLRETQYF.

The chain has TRBV4-2 and TRBJ2-5; no firm D call. The CDR3 runs to 11 residues. V was trimmed by 2 bases and J by 7 bases, leaving 5 bases between them. Germline lookup yields CDR1 LGHNA and CDR2 YNFKEQ. CDR3 in amino acids: CASSQRGTQYF. Written as DNA, the CDR3 is TGTGCCAGCAGCCAACGAGGGACCCAGTACTTC.

CDR3: CASSSRDSQETQYF. The CDR3 DNA sequence: TGTGCCAGCAGCTCGCGGGACAGCCAAGAGACCCAGTACTTC. The chain links TRBV5-4 to TRBJ2-5, with D possibly being TRBD1 (7 bases). Trimming pared 3 bases from V and 1 base from J, leaving 10 bases between. The CDR3 length is 14 residues. CDR1 SGHNT and CDR2 YYREEE come from the germline V gene (reference sequence).

The rearrangement links TRBV30 to TRBJ1-2; 8 nucleotides align to TRBD1. The V gene end was trimmed by 4 bases and the J gene end by 2 bases; junction bases not matched to a gene: 6. This CDR3 comprises 14 residues. Germline CDR1 is GTSNPN and CDR2 is SVGIG (reference sequence). The CDR3 DNA sequence: TGTGCCTGGATACCCGACAGGGGAAACTATGGCTACACCTTC. The encoded protein is CAWIPDRGNYGYTF.

CDR3 sequence reads: CASSKARGMNTEAFF. The CDR3 DNA reads TGTGCCAGCAGCAAAGCGAGGGGGATGAACACTGAAGCTTTCTTT. The gene calls are TRBV21-1 and TRBJ1-1; the listed D gene, TRBD1, was not tested against the DNA. TRBV21-1 is termed a pseudogene. There are 15 residues in the CDR3.